Listed here are 30 T cell receptor beta chains from one sample, sequenced in a study of cytomegalovirus exposure and HLA in healthy donors. The PCR employed 60 Vbeta primers together with 13 Jbeta primers. This table comes from immunoSEQ multiplex PCR, and its TCRdb copy is limited to in-frame clones, with some not included. The sample has roughly 250,000 clones, roughly two thirds seen once. Sequencing used PBMCs. These receptors were obtained from a female donor in good health and CMV-seronegative.

The rearrangement uses TRBV5-8 and TRBJ2-7; TRBD2 matches at 10 bases. Trimming removed 2 bases from V and 3 bases from J; junction bases left unmatched: 2. The CDR3 loop spans 14 amino acids. Germline-derived CDR1 and CDR2 are SGHTS and YDEGEE. This CDR3 reads CASSFLAGDYEQYF. DNA for the CDR3: TGTGCCAGCAGCTTTCTAGCGGGAGACTACGAGCAGTACTTC.

This clone was seen a few times. The genes are TRBV4-2 and TRBJ2-1; 11 bases are shared with TRBD1. V trimming: 4 bases; J trimming: 6 bases; junction bases outside the gene matches: 2. Germline V CDR1 and CDR2: LGHNA, YNFKEQ. The CDR3 contains 14 residues. The CDR3 region is CASSLGQGANEQFF. In DNA form, the CDR3 reads TGTGCCAGCAGCCTCGGACAGGGGGCCAATGAGCAGTTCTTC.

V usage is TRBV27 and J usage is TRBJ1-5; D call uncertain. The V gene lost 5 bases and the J gene lost 1 base, with 18 bases spanning the gap. Germline values: CDR1 MNHEY, CDR2 SMNVEV (reference sequence). CDR3 length: 17 residues. Written as DNA, the CDR3 is TGTGCCAGCAGTCCCACCACAGATTTGTGGAGCAATCAGCCCCAGCATTTT. Translating it yields CASSPTTDLWSNQPQHF.

In its sample, this clone was seen once. The genes are TRBV6-1 and TRBJ2-1; TRBD1 matches 8 bases. Germline-derived CDR1 and CDR2 are MNHNS and SASEGT. Trimming removed 3 bases from V and 8 bases from J; junction bases left unmatched: 6. The CDR3 is 14 amino acids. The CDR3 here is CASSENRGVDEQFF. The CDR3 DNA follows: TGTGCCAGCAGTGAGAACAGGGGGGTCGATGAGCAGTTCTTC.

This clone came up once. V usage is TRBV29-1 and J usage is TRBJ2-7; D is uncertain. With 4 bases removed from V and 1 base from J, the gap between germline ends came to 8 bases. The V gene's germline CDR1 is SQVTM and CDR2 ANQGSEA. The CDR3 length is 12 residues. This chain's CDR3 is CSVVSTSYEQYF. Written as DNA, the CDR3 is TGCAGCGTTGTATCCACATCCTACGAGCAGTACTTC.

V usage is TRBV5-6 and J usage is TRBJ1-1; D call uncertain. The CDR3 sequence is 16 residues long. V was shortened by 5 bases and J by 1 base, with 18 bases between the two germline ends. Looked up from germline, CDR1 is SGHDT and CDR2 is YYEEEE. For the CDR3, the DNA is TGTGCCAGCAGTTTTAGGCCCAGGCAAGGGAACACTGAAGCTTTCTTT. Protein sequence: CASSFRPRQGNTEAFF.

V is TRBV15 and J is TRBJ1-5; tentative D call: TRBD1 (6 bases). CDR3 size: 17 residues. The V gene's germline CDR1 is LNHNV and CDR2 YYDKDF (reference sequence). V lost 0 bases and J 0 bases, leaving 12 bases between the germline ends. Here the CDR3 reads CATSRDKGGYSNQPQHF. The CDR3 coding sequence is TGTGCCACCAGCAGAGATAAAGGGGGATATAGCAATCAGCCCCAGCATTTT.

The rearrangement joins TRBV23-1 to TRBJ2-7; a possible D gene is TRBD2 (5 bases). TRBV23-1 is sorted into the ORF group, with uncertain function. Trimming left V 0 bases short and J 2 bases short, with 17 bases between. The length of the CDR3 is 17 residues. The DNA for the CDR3 is TGCGCCAGCAGTCAATCGTGGGTAGCGAGAGGTCCCTACGAGCAGTACTTC. Amino acids: CASSQSWVARGPYEQYF.

The genes are TRBV28 and TRBJ1-1; unclear D gene. From germline, CDR1 is MDHEN and CDR2 SYDVKM. The CDR3 consists of 12 residues. Trimming took 1 base from V and 5 from J, leaving 5 bases between them. Written as DNA, the CDR3 is TGTGCCAGCAGTTTATTAGAAACTGAAGCTTTCTTT. Translation: CASSLLETEAFF.

The CDR3 region has the DNA TGTGCCAGCCGGAAACGGGAGCCCTACGAGCAGTACTTC. Translation: CASRKREPYEQYF. The V gene is TRBV27, the J gene TRBJ2-7, with a possible D match to TRBD2 (6 bases). The CDR3 is made up of 13 amino acids. Trimming pared 8 bases from V and 2 bases from J, leaving 13 bases between. Germline CDR1 MNHEY, CDR2 SMNVEV (reference sequence).

This clone has more than one count but fewer than ten. This rearrangement joins TRBV5-1 to TRBJ2-2; 9 bases are shared with TRBD2. Germline assignment: CDR1 SGHRS and CDR2 YFSETQ. The CDR3 has 14 amino acids. V lost 6 bases to trimming and J lost 6 bases; unmatched junction nucleotides: 6. The CDR3 DNA is TGCGCCAGCAAAATAGCGGGAGCGGCCGGGGAGCTGTTTTTT. Its translation: CASKIAGAAGELFF.

The chain joins TRBV10-3 to TRBJ2-7, with TRBD2 identical over 13 bases. The V segment lost 10 bases and the J segment 0 bases; nucleotides outside the gene matches: 6. The CDR3 sequence is 15 residues long. Germline loops: CDR1 ENHRY, CDR2 SYGVKD. CDR3 nucleotide sequence: TGTGCCACCGGGACTAGCGGGGAATACTCCTACGAGCAGTACTTC. This gives the protein CATGTSGEYSYEQYF.

The CDR3 coding sequence is TGTGCCAGCAGCCAAGATGGGAGACTAGCGGGAGGCTACGAGCAGTACTTC. It translates to CASSQDGRLAGGYEQYF. This chain links TRBV7-8 with TRBJ2-7, with 13 bases aligning to TRBD2. Unmatched junction bases numbered 10, after V lost 5 bases and J lost 3 bases. Germline V gene data show CDR1 as SGHVS and CDR2 as FQNEAQ. The CDR3 has 17 residues.

The chain couples TRBV5-6 to TRBJ2-7; possibly TRBD2 for D (5 bases). The V end was cut by 0 bases, the J end by 4 bases, with 11 bases between. The CDR3 runs 14 residues. Germline CDR1 and CDR2: SGHDT and YYEEEE. The CDR3 loop reads CASSLAGVGYEQYF. DNA of the CDR3: TGTGCCAGCAGCTTGGCCGGGGTGGGGTACGAGCAGTACTTC.

In its sample, this clone was seen a few times. This rearrangement joins TRBV18 to TRBJ2-5; tentative D call: TRBD1 (5 bases). V lost 1 base to trimming and J lost 3 bases, with 6 bases between them. The CDR3 length is 13 residues. Germline lookup yields CDR1 KGHSH and CDR2 LQKENI. The CDR3 here is CASSPRGKETQYF. CDR3 in DNA: TGTGCCAGCTCACCACGGGGCAAAGAGACCCAGTACTTC.

A note on this clone: A junction boundary mismatches the germline segment, possibly from a read error. The gene calls are TRBV7-9 and TRBJ2-1; 7 bases are a match to TRBD2. The CDR3 consists of 16 residues. CDR1 and CDR2 from the germline V gene are SEHNR and FQNEAQ (reference sequence). The chain's CDR3 is CSSSLGMASGYNEQFF. For the CDR3, the DNA is TGTTCCAGCAGCTTAGGGATGGCTAGCGGCTACAATGAGCAGTTCTTC.

The chain couples TRBV6-4 to TRBJ2-1, with 14 bases that match TRBD2. J gave up 9 bases and V 6 bases, and 7 bases lay outside the gene matches. Looked up from germline, CDR1 is MRHNA and CDR2 is SNTAGT. This CDR3 spans 15 amino acids. CDR3 nucleotide sequence: TGTGCCAGCAGCCAGACTAGCGGGAGGGCCGGTGAGCAGTTCTTC. This sequence encodes CASSQTSGRAGEQFF.

V and J are TRBV10-3 and TRBJ2-3; a possible D gene is TRBD2 (5 bases). The V end lost 3 bases, the J end lost 4 bases, and 14 bases lay between the germline ends. The germline gives CDR1 ENHRY, CDR2 SYGVKD. This CDR3 region has 15 residues. CDR3 in DNA: TGTGCCATCAGTGAAACGGGGAGTGGGGCAGATACGCAGTATTTT. Its protein product is CAISETGSGADTQYF.

This chain connects TRBV5-1 to TRBJ2-1, with 9 bases lining up with TRBD2. The germline gives CDR1 SGHRS, CDR2 YFSETQ. CDR3 size: 13 residues. With 3 bases clipped from V and 7 bases from J, the junction kept 2 bases outside the gene matches. DNA for the CDR3: TGCGCCAGCAGCTCGACTAGCGGAAATGAGCAGTTCTTC. Translating gives CASSSTSGNEQFF.

The V call is TRBV6-6, the J call TRBJ2-7, with TRBD1 identical over 7 bases. CDR1 is MNHNY and CDR2 is SVGAGI in the germline V gene (reference sequence). The CDR3 runs 13 residues. Trimming took 4 bases from V and 4 from J; bases not matched to a gene: 4. The CDR3 region has the DNA TGTGCCAGCAGTTCAGGGGGAAGGTACGAGCAGTACTTC. Protein: CASSSGGRYEQYF.

This sequence joins TRBV30 and TRBJ2-5, with D hard to call. The CDR3 length is 12 residues. V was clipped by 4 bases and J by 2 bases, with 8 bases between them. CDR1 is GTSNPN and CDR2 is SVGIG in the germline V gene (reference sequence). The CDR3 nucleotides read TGTGCCTGGAATTCCGGGCAAGAGACCCAGTACTTC. Protein: CAWNSGQETQYF.

This rearrangement joins TRBV18 to TRBJ2-1; the match to TRBD2 covers 8 bases. The CDR3 length is 15 residues. The V gene end was trimmed by 3 bases and the J gene end by 4 bases; junction bases not matched to a gene: 5. CDR1 is KGHSH, CDR2 LQKENI, per germline. The CDR3 DNA follows: TGTGCCAGCTCACCGGTAGCGGGACGGTACAATGAGCAGTTCTTC. Protein sequence: CASSPVAGRYNEQFF.

This clone appeared a few times. The rearrangement uses TRBV4-2 and TRBJ1-1; D unclear. Between the trimmed V and J ends, which lost 4 bases and 0 bases, there was a span of 12 bases. The CDR3 spans 15 residues. The germline V gene encodes CDR1 LGHNA and CDR2 YNFKEQ. The CDR3 here is CASSPRGDMNTEAFF. The DNA for the CDR3 is TGTGCCAGCAGCCCCCGCGGGGATATGAACACTGAAGCTTTCTTT.

The chain employs TRBV5-6 and TRBJ2-3, with no clear D. Per the germline V gene, CDR1 is SGHDT and CDR2 is YYEEEE. The CDR3 runs to 12 residues. V lost 4 bases, J lost 6 bases, and 9 bases lay in between. CDR3 sequence: CASSAEFDTQYF. The CDR3 DNA is TGTGCCAGCAGCGCCGAGTTTGATACGCAGTATTTT.

Concerning this clone: Other DNA sequences in this specimen translate into the identical CDR3. V usage is TRBV29-1 and J usage is TRBJ2-7; possible D gene TRBD2, 6 bases. This CDR3 comprises 13 residues. The V end was cut by 4 bases, the J end by 0 bases, with 10 bases between. CDR1 is SQVTM and CDR2 is ANQGSEA in the germline V gene. This chain's CDR3 is CSVVAGSSYEQYF. CDR3 DNA sequence: TGCAGCGTTGTGGCCGGGAGCTCCTACGAGCAGTACTTC.

The V and J genes are TRBV7-9 and TRBJ2-2; a possible D gene is TRBD1 (5 bases). V was cut by 2 bases and J by 1 base, with 11 bases left in between. This CDR3 spans 16 amino acids. Germline CDR1 is SEHNR and CDR2 is FQNEAQ (reference sequence). The DNA for the CDR3 is TGTGCCAGCAGCTTACCTCGGCAGGGGAACACCGGGGAGCTGTTTTTT. As protein: CASSLPRQGNTGELFF.

About this clone: An end of the junction does not agree with germline; a read error may underlie this. The chain uses TRBV7-9 and TRBJ2-7, with TRBD1 identical over 7 bases. Germline CDR1 SEHNR, CDR2 FQNEAQ (reference sequence). This CDR3 is 13 amino acids long. CDR3 nucleotides: TGTTCCAGCAGCTCGGGACAGTCCTACGAGCAGTACTTC. Residues: CSSSSGQSYEQYF.

The chain is built from TRBV6-6 and TRBJ1-1, with D possibly being TRBD1 (5 bases). The CDR3 is 16 residues long. Trimming removed 5 bases from V and 4 bases from J, with 20 bases in between. Germline assignment: CDR1 MNHNY and CDR2 SVGAGI (reference sequence). CDR3 sequence (DNA): TGTGCCAGCAGTCGACCCGACAGCCGGGGAGGCACTGAAGCTTTCTTT. Translated: CASSRPDSRGGTEAFF.

This rearrangement joins TRBV28 to TRBJ1-1; D uncertain. The V end was cut by 5 bases, the J end by 0 bases, with 10 bases between. The CDR3 contains 14 residues. CDR1 MDHEN and CDR2 SYDVKM come from the germline V gene. The CDR3 DNA reads TGTGCCAGCAGTCCAGGACTGGTGAACACTGAAGCTTTCTTT. This sequence encodes CASSPGLVNTEAFF.

The genes are TRBV5-4 and TRBJ2-7, with 7 nucleotides matching TRBD2. The junction had 6 bases not matched to a gene; V was cut back by 0 bases and J by 6 bases. Germline V gene sequence: CDR1 SGHNT, CDR2 YYREEE (reference sequence). The CDR3 loop spans 14 amino acids. CDR3 DNA sequence: TGTGCCAGCAGCTTGGAACGGGAGGTGGGCGAGCAGTACTTC. The encoded protein is CASSLEREVGEQYF.